The clone carrying this T cell receptor beta chain was detected ten times or more. These data belong to a study of regulatory T cells in long-lasting Graves disease. Time point of the sample: newly diagnosed GD, antithyroid drugs for less than 3 months. Construction of the TCR library relied on RNA isolated from PBMCs. With iRepertoire HTBI primers and Arm-PCR of CDR3 regions, TCR beta libraries were built. TCRdb passed the multiplex PCR reads through MiXCR, listing each CDR3 protein once. The sample consists of roughly 560,000 distinct CDR3 sequences, about 12% of them appearing once. These data were also reused for a study on T cells in Graves' hyperthyroidism and ophthalmopathy. This second study says: Diagnoses used clinical symptoms, serum thyroxine and TRAb, thyroid ultrasound and orbital computed tomography. The TCR CDR3 first-round RT-PCR relied on the HTBI primer set. Clonotypes that were expanded in thyroid above 0.001 mostly appeared in blood too. With a median lead of roughly 6.2 months before onset, the model predicted ophthalmopathy.

The receptor's source is a young woman with Graves disease. The sample here was peripheral blood mononuclear cells (PBMCs), taken at new diagnosis, from a patient treated with antithyroid drugs.

The CDR3 nucleotides read TGTGCCAGCAGTTATCCCGACACTGCCCCTTGGGATACGCAGTATTTT. It translates to CASSYPDTAPWDTQYF. The chain recombines TRBV6-2 or TRBV6-3 with TRBJ2-3; unclear D gene. In germline, CDR1 is MNHEY, CDR2 SVGEGT. Trimming removed 3 bases at V and 6 bases at J, with 19 bases between. This CDR3 has 16 residues.